These 25 T cell receptor beta chains originate from one sample sequenced in a study of blood T cell repertoires in COVID-19. Profiled with immunoSEQ multiplex PCR; TCRdb holds only in-frame clones, not every one. The sample holds around 330,000 clones, 88% seen once. Source material: peripheral blood. The source is a woman aged 25-40 years with COVID-19, enrolled during active disease.

The gene calls are TRBV19 and TRBJ2-7; 9 nucleotides line up with TRBD1. In germline, CDR1 is LNHDA, CDR2 SQIVND (reference sequence). The CDR3 contains 14 residues. The V gene end was trimmed by 4 bases and the J gene end by 1 base; junction bases not matched to a gene: 2. The CDR3 reads CASSTGQGSYEQYF. The CDR3, as DNA: TGTGCCAGTAGTACCGGACAGGGGTCCTACGAGCAGTACTTC.

This clone was counted once. The chain combines TRBV19 with TRBJ2-1; 11 bases map to TRBD2. Trimming removed 4 bases from V and 1 base from J; junction bases left unmatched: 12. Germline CDR1 is LNHDA and CDR2 is SQIVND (reference sequence). CDR3 length: 19 amino acids. The DNA of the CDR3 is TGTGCCAGTAGTACCTATAGCGGGGGGGCTCTTTCATCCTACAATGAGCAGTTCTTC. Translated: CASSTYSGGALSSYNEQFF.

The chain couples TRBV6-2 or TRBV6-3 to TRBJ2-5, with D maybe TRBD2 (6 bases). V lost 5 bases and J lost 5, with 15 bases in between. The CDR3 is 14 amino acids. Germline V gene sequence: CDR1 MNHEY, CDR2 SVGEGT. The CDR3 region is CASSKSGLAETQYF. For the CDR3, the DNA is TGTGCCAGCAGTAAATCCGGGCTAGCGGAGACCCAGTACTTC.

The V and J genes are TRBV7-2 and TRBJ1-1; 7 nucleotides line up with TRBD1. Germline trimming cut 10 bases from V and 4 bases from J; bases unmatched to any gene: 12. CDR3 length equals 14 residues. Germline V CDR1 and CDR2: SGHTA, FQGNSA. In DNA form, the CDR3 reads TGTGCCACCCGCCGACAGGGAGTGGTCACTGAAGCTTTCTTT. This translates into CATRRQGVVTEAFF.

This clone has only one observation. The chain recombines TRBV7-9 with TRBJ1-1; 7 nucleotides line up with TRBD1. V lost 5 bases to trimming and J lost 0 bases; unmatched junction nucleotides: 9. This CDR3 has 16 amino acids. The V gene's germline CDR1 is SEHNR and CDR2 FQNEAQ (reference sequence). The CDR3 here is CASSPHPGQMNTEAFF. In DNA form, the CDR3 reads TGTGCCAGCAGCCCACATCCGGGACAGATGAACACTGAAGCTTTCTTT.

This clone was recorded a few times. The chain links TRBV30 to TRBJ1-1; no firm D call. Trimming removed 5 bases at V and 5 bases at J, with 9 bases between. CDR3 length: 11 residues. Germline V gives CDR1 GTSNPN, CDR2 SVGIG (reference sequence). The CDR3 protein is CAWAPGTEAFF. Here the CDR3 DNA reads TGTGCCTGGGCCCCGGGAACTGAAGCTTTCTTT.

The J gene is TRBJ2-1, the V gene TRBV27, with 7 bases lining up with TRBD2. CDR1 is MNHEY and CDR2 is SMNVEV in the germline V gene (reference sequence). The CDR3 has 14 residues. With V trimmed by 5 bases and J by 4 bases, 5 bases remained unmatched. The CDR3 nucleotides read TGTGCCAGCAGTCAGGGACTACCGTACAATGAGCAGTTCTTC. This codes for CASSQGLPYNEQFF.

The chain employs TRBV4-2 and TRBJ2-1; 10 bases agree with TRBD2. Losses at the gene ends were 1 base for V and 4 bases for J; bases not matched to a gene: 4. From germline, CDR1 is LGHNA and CDR2 YNFKEQ. CDR3 size: 16 residues. Written as DNA, the CDR3 is TGTGCCAGCAGCCAAGTGAAGCGGGGGGGTTACAATGAGCAGTTCTTC. Translation gives CASSQVKRGGYNEQFF.

This clone came up a few times. The genes are TRBV7-2 and TRBJ2-1, with TRBD2 matching 7 bases. CDR1 is SGHTA and CDR2 is FQGNSA in the germline V gene. V shed 5 bases and J 6 bases; nucleotides not matched to a gene: 10. This CDR3 spans 15 amino acids. This CDR3 is CASSLGLVAGNEQFF. For the CDR3, the DNA is TGTGCCAGCAGCCTCGGACTAGTGGCCGGCAATGAGCAGTTCTTC.

This clone was found once. The V call is TRBV6-6, the J call TRBJ2-3; 9 nucleotides line up with TRBD1. With 4 bases clipped from V and 5 bases from J, the junction kept 7 bases outside the gene matches. The germline gives CDR1 MNHNY, CDR2 SVGAGI (reference sequence). CDR3 length: 15 amino acids. Written as DNA, the CDR3 is TGTGCCAGCAGTTCCCCGGACAGGGGTGGAGATACGCAGTATTTT. Its translation is CASSSPDRGGDTQYF.

The V and J genes are TRBV19 and TRBJ1-1, with 7 bases identical to TRBD1. After removal of 1 base from V and 5 bases from J, the junction contained 4 bases not matched to a gene. This CDR3 has 14 residues. The V gene's germline CDR1 is LNHDA and CDR2 SQIVND (reference sequence). DNA of the CDR3: TGTGCCAGTAGTATAGTGACAGGGAATACTGAAGCTTTCTTT. It encodes CASSIVTGNTEAFF. The whole variable domain, remainder taken from reference TRBV19 and TRBJ1-1, is DGGITQSPKYLFRKEGQNVTLSCEQNLNHDAMYWYRQDPGQGLRLIYYSQIVNDFQKGDIAEGYSVSREKKESFPLTVTSAQKNPTAFYLCASSIVTGNTEAFFGQGTRLTVV.

The rearrangement uses TRBV7-2 and TRBJ1-1, with D unclear. Trimming stripped 5 bases from V and 6 bases from J, with 13 bases between. The CDR3 runs 13 residues. Germline V lookup: CDR1 SGHTA, CDR2 FQGNSA. The CDR3 nucleotides read TGTGCCAGCAGCGTCGGGAGGGCGGCTGAAGCTTTCTTT. It yields the protein CASSVGRAAEAFF.

This chain uses TRBV4-1 with TRBJ1-2, with D hard to call. The CDR3 is 14 residues long. CDR1 and CDR2 from the germline V gene are MGHRA and YSYEKL. Trimming took off 2 bases at V and 7 bases at J, with 14 bases between the two ends. CDR3 nucleotide sequence: TGCGCCAGCAGCCAAACCTTCCAGAGAGGTGGCTACACCTTC. It codes for CASSQTFQRGGYTF.

The gene calls are TRBV9 and TRBJ2-3; TRBD2 agrees at 12 bases. The CDR3 spans 16 residues. Germline V gene lookup returns CDR1 SGDLS and CDR2 YYNGEE. J lost 5 bases, V lost 0 bases, and 4 bases had no gene match. CDR3 DNA: TGTGCCAGCAGCGTAGAAACTAGCGGGGGGTTAGATACGCAGTATTTT. Translation gives CASSVETSGGLDTQYF.

The gene calls are TRBV6-2 or TRBV6-3 and TRBJ2-1; 9 nucleotides align to TRBD2. Germline V gene lookup returns CDR1 MNHEY and CDR2 SVGEGT. CDR3 length equals 16 residues. Unmatched junction bases numbered 12, after V lost 6 bases and J lost 6 bases. The CDR3 protein is CASSPPPSGGRNEQFF. In nucleotides, the CDR3 is TGTGCCAGCAGCCCCCCACCGAGCGGGGGGCGCAATGAGCAGTTCTTC.

This chain connects TRBV3-1 (or the pseudogene TRBV3-2) to TRBJ1-2; TRBD1 matches at 7 bases. The CDR3 is 13 residues long. Germline assignment: CDR1 LGHDT and CDR2 YNNKEL (reference sequence). J lost 6 bases, V lost 10 bases, and 11 bases had no gene match. For the CDR3, the DNA is TGTGCCACGAGACAGGGTTGGGGTGATGGCTACACCTTC. Its translation: CATRQGWGDGYTF.

The chain recombines TRBV6-6 with TRBJ2-5; 16 bases align to TRBD2. With 5 bases clipped from V and 5 bases from J, the junction kept 5 bases outside the gene matches. Germline V lookup: CDR1 MNHNY, CDR2 SVGAGI (reference sequence). This CDR3 spans 16 amino acids. CDR3 DNA: TGTGCCAGCAGTACCCCGGGACTAGCGGGGGGGGAGACCCAGTACTTC. Encoded protein: CASSTPGLAGGETQYF.

The chain joins TRBV11-3 to TRBJ1-1; D is ambiguous. This CDR3 is 12 amino acids long. Germline V gene data show CDR1 as SGHNT and CDR2 as YENEEA. V was trimmed by 1 base and J by 3 bases, leaving 3 bases between them. The CDR3, as DNA: TGTGCCAGCAGCTTAGGAGACACTGAAGCTTTCTTT. It translates to CASSLGDTEAFF. Full variable domain (outside the CDR3, taken from reference TRBV11-3 and TRBJ1-1): EAGVVQSPRYKIIEKKQPVAFWCNPISGHNTLYWYLQNLGQGPELLIRYENEEAVDDSQLPKDRFSAERLKGVDSTLKIQPAELGDSAVYLCASSLGDTEAFFGQGTRLTVV.

The chain carries TRBV9 and TRBJ1-6; D is uncertain. The CDR3 contains 13 residues. Trimming cost V 3 bases and J 7 bases, with 8 bases left between them. Germline loops: CDR1 SGDLS, CDR2 YYNGEE. The DNA of the CDR3 is TGTGCCAGCAGCGCCTTTGTGAATTCACCCCTCCACTTT. Its translation is CASSAFVNSPLHF.

V is TRBV12-3 or TRBV12-4 and J is TRBJ1-2; D call uncertain. CDR3 length: 13 amino acids. V was clipped by 3 bases and J by 4 bases, with 9 bases between them. The CDR3 sequence is CASSFNSGYGYTF. The DNA of the CDR3 is TGTGCCAGCAGTTTCAATTCGGGCTATGGCTACACCTTC.

This clone appeared a few times. This chain connects TRBV5-1 to TRBJ1-2, with 7 bases lining up with TRBD1. The ends lost 2 bases at V and 10 bases at J; junction bases unmatched: 8. CDR1 SGHRS and CDR2 YFSETQ come from the germline V gene. The CDR3 sequence is 13 residues long. The CDR3 nucleotides are TGCGCCAGCAGCTTTGGACAGGCCTTTGACTACACCTTC. Translating gives CASSFGQAFDYTF.

The chain is built from TRBV28 and TRBJ2-2, with D possibly being TRBD1 (6 bases). The CDR3 has 15 amino acids. The V end lost 6 bases, the J end lost 0 bases, and 11 bases lay between the germline ends. Looked up from germline, CDR1 is MDHEN and CDR2 is SYDVKM. The DNA of the CDR3 is TGTGCCAGCAGGGGGCAGGGGTCGAACACCGGGGAGCTGTTTTTT. This codes for CASRGQGSNTGELFF.

The chain carries TRBV5-5 and TRBJ1-2; the match to TRBD1 covers 11 bases. After removal of 4 bases from V and 6 bases from J, the junction contained 14 bases not matched to a gene. Germline loops: CDR1 SGHKS, CDR2 YYEKEE (reference sequence). The CDR3 extends over 17 amino acids. The CDR3 protein is CASSVLRDRGYPHGYTF. The CDR3 coding sequence is TGTGCCAGCAGCGTTCTGAGGGACAGGGGGTATCCCCATGGCTACACCTTC. Variable domain in full (rest from reference TRBV5-5 and TRBJ1-2): DAGVTQSPTHLIKTRGQQVTLRCSPISGHKSVSWYQQVLGQGPQFIFQYYEKEERGRGNFPDRFSARQFPNYSSELNVNALLLGDSALYLCASSVLRDRGYPHGYTFGSGTRLTVV.

This chain links TRBV12-3 or TRBV12-4 with TRBJ2-5, with TRBD1 matching 7 bases. The CDR3 runs to 13 residues. J gave up 5 bases and V 6 bases, and 6 bases lay outside the gene matches. Here the CDR3 reads CASRGQVGETQYF. The CDR3 region has the DNA TGTGCCAGCAGAGGACAGGTCGGCGAGACCCAGTACTTC.

This clone was seen more than once but under ten times. The chain is built from TRBV9 and TRBJ2-7; the D gene is possibly TRBD2 (5 bases). Between the trimmed V and J ends, which lost 7 bases and 3 bases, there was a span of 11 bases. This CDR3 comprises 12 residues. CDR1 SGDLS and CDR2 YYNGEE come from the germline V gene. CDR3 sequence (DNA): TGTGCCAGCCTCGAACGGGGCTACGAGCAGTACTTC. Amino acid sequence: CASLERGYEQYF.